The T cell receptor beta chain under discussion was sequenced for a study of beta chain features in type 1 diabetes (dated by TCRdb to the late 2010s). In terms of the full investigation: No differences in mean age, gender distribution, total cell number or subset yield were found between patients and healthy donors. In the study, TCRB repertoires of sorted circulating CD4+ T cell subsets from recently diagnosed type 1 diabetes patients were compared with those of matched healthy donors. A total of roughly 98,000,000 sorted cells were examined across all samples, and RNA yield correlated strongly with the number of cells per subset. Naive and central memory subsets were obtained from all 30 or so donors, but regulatory and stem cell-like memory subsets were isolated from only 8 patients and roughly eight healthy donors.

The full study reports these points: PCR might favor shorter templates, but patient and control samples were amplified and corrected together, so any skew would affect both groups equally. Sequencing cDNA rather than genomic DNA could over-represent highly expressing activated cells, although activation and CD3 levels did not differ between groups. A moderate but significant shortening of TCRB CDR3 length was observed in type 1 diabetes patients in all four CD4+ subsets. Naive, central memory and regulatory TCRB repertoires appeared to be more alike among patients than among healthy donors. Because the HLA sub-analyses included only small numbers of individuals, any influence of HLA type on TCRB rearrangement was left unresolved. At VDJ recombination sites, type 1 diabetes patients had fewer insertions and more deleted nucleotides, which implies abnormalities in thymic rearrangement.

Each donor gave one peripheral blood draw, averaging approximately 0.11 L, which was collected into heparinised tubes. A BD FACSAria II was used to sort naive, central memory, regulatory and stem cell-like memory CD4+ T cells with a panel that included CD45RO, CCR7, CD25, CD127, CD95 and CD27. A purity above 95% was achieved for all sorted populations. PBMCs were isolated right away by Lymphoprep density gradient centrifugation and were stained directly, without culture. Samples were stained and sorted in pairs, with one healthy donor and one patient per experiment, so that batch effects were minimized. All of the isolated RNA was reverse transcribed with the High Capacity cDNA Reverse Transcription Kit, so expressed TCRB transcripts were sequenced. Deep immunoSEQ sequencing was applied to naive, central memory and regulatory T cell samples, giving an average of roughly 3.5 million total reads per sample. Sorted cells were lysed in RLT buffer and RNA was extracted with DNase-treated RNeasy Micro or Mini kits, depending on cell number. To prevent cross-contamination, every cell subset was processed on its own, while patient and healthy donor samples were processed together. The immunoSEQ multiplex PCR was used to amplify TCRB sequences from cDNA, generating 87-bp fragments that spanned the CDR3 region. Sequencing of the amplicons was done on the Illumina HiSeq platform. As for the authors' bioinformatics: Synthetic template baselines were used to correct PCR bias computationally, reads within Hamming distance 2 were collapsed, and singletons that could not be merged were discarded. Reads were aligned to IMGT to assign V, D and J genes, CDR3 length, and insertions or deletions at six rearrangement sites. Within each subset, clonotype counts were normalized to sorted cell number, and only after that were true diversity and Gini coefficients computed with the tcR R package. The overlap coefficient, calculated on TCRB nucleotide sequences, was used to measure repertoire sharing. Out-of-frame TCRB sequences from naive cells were analyzed as a proxy for the pre-selection repertoire. TCRdb limited this immuneACCESS table to in-frame rearrangements with V and J called. A share of clones is missing; checked studies link under half to unresolved V genes, and the rest is unexplained. That table is the source of V, J and clone size, and D and trimming were worked out from the DNA. The sample has about 660,000 clones on record, over 12% of them singletons. The ten largest make up roughly 0.04% of the sample.

This clone was seen more than once but under ten times. This receptor's antigen is unknown. No quality values exist for individual bases; no much larger clone is one base distant. This sequence originates from a man younger than 35 with type 1 diabetes. Sequencing used naive CD4+ T cells from blood. The sample's cell subset or site label, in plain terms: true naive CD4+ T cells.

Here is the DNA: TGTGCCAGCAGGGGGCGTGTTGGGCAGAACAATGAGCAGTTCTTC. Its amino acids are CASRGRVGQNNEQFF. The chain uses TRBV6-1 and TRBJ2-1; the best D guess is TRBD1, with 5 bases matching. Spanning cysteine to phenylalanine, the CDR3 consists of 15 amino acids. The read is trimmed to its CDR3 DNA, 45 bases read in frame from base 1. The V and J ends are trimmed by 6 bases and 5 bases, leaving 17 bases between them. The CDR1 and CDR2 encoded by the germline V gene are MNHNS and SASEGT.